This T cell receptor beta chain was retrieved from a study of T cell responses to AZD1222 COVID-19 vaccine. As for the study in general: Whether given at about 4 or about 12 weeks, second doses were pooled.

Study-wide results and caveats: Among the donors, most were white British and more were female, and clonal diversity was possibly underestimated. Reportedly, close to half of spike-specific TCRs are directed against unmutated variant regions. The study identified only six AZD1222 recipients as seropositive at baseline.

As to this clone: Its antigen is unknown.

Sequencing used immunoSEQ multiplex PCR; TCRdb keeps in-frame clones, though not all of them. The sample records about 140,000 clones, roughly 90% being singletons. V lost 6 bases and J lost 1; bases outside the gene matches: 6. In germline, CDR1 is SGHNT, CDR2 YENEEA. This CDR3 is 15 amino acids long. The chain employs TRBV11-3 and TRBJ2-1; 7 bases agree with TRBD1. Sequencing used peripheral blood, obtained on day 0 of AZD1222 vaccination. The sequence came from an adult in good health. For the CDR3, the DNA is TGTGCCAGCAGTCCGCCGGGACAGTCCTACAATGAGCAGTTCTTC. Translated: CASSPPGQSYNEQFF.